A single sample is the source of the 2 T cell receptor beta chains below, sequenced in a study of blood T cell repertoires in COVID-19. The repertoire was sequenced with immunoSEQ multiplex PCR; TCRdb's copy has only in-frame clones and lacks some. This sample has 250,000 or so clones, with about 84% found just once. Material for sequencing was PBMCs or T cells enriched from blood (not recorded which). The receptors derive from a woman aged 45-59 years who had recovered from COVID-19.

V gene TRBV6-5 combines with J gene TRBJ2-5; possibly TRBD1 for D (6 bases). Looked up from germline, CDR1 is MNHEY and CDR2 is SVGAGI. V was cut by 5 bases and J by 4 bases, with 17 bases left in between. The CDR3 covers 15 residues. CDR3: CASSPFLGARETQYF. CDR3 coding DNA: TGTGCCAGCAGTCCCTTCCTGGGGGCGAGAGAGACCCAGTACTTC.

The CDR3 region has the DNA TGTGCCAGCAGCAGGGACAACCAAGAGACCCAGTACTTC. This encodes CASSRDNQETQYF. V gene TRBV7-3 combines with J gene TRBJ2-5, with D tentatively TRBD1 (6 bases). This CDR3 comprises 13 residues. Looked up from germline, CDR1 is SGHTA and CDR2 is FQGTGA. The V and J ends lost 5 bases and 0 bases respectively, with 7 bases between them.